A single sample is the source of the 18 T cell receptor beta chains below, sequenced in a study of blood T cell repertoires in COVID-19. TCRdb's table, derived via immunoSEQ multiplex PCR, lists solely in-frame clones and lacks some. This sample has under 500,000 clones; approximately 90% occur once, and the top ten carry about 2%. Sequencing was performed on PBMCs or T cells enriched from blood (not recorded which). The receptors originated from a woman between 18 and 29 years old with acute COVID-19.

V usage is TRBV5-1 and J usage is TRBJ2-1, with a possible D match to TRBD2 (5 bases). The CDR3 runs to 14 residues. Germline CDR1 and CDR2: SGHRS and YFSETQ. V shed 4 bases and J shed 5 bases, with 13 bases lying between them. CDR3 loop: CASSRGFDHNEQFF. CDR3 in DNA: TGCGCCAGCAGCCGAGGGTTTGATCACAATGAGCAGTTCTTC.

V gene TRBV28 combines with J gene TRBJ2-2; 10 bases align to TRBD1. V was pared by 0 bases and J by 4 bases, with 2 bases of the junction left unmatched. Germline CDR1 is MDHEN and CDR2 is SYDVKM. This CDR3 is built from 16 residues. Written as DNA, the CDR3 is TGTGCCAGCAGTTTATGGGACAGGGGGGTCACCGGGGAGCTGTTTTTT. Residues: CASSLWDRGVTGELFF.

The chain has TRBV18 and TRBJ1-5, with 9 bases fitting TRBD1. The CDR3 has 17 residues. Germline CDR1 and CDR2: KGHSH and LQKENI. V was clipped by 4 bases and J by 1 base; unmatched bases: 8. The CDR3 DNA reads TGTGCCAGCTCACAAACAAAGGGACAGGGAAGCAATCAGCCCCAGCATTTT. Translating it yields CASSQTKGQGSNQPQHF.

A few counts support this clone. V and J are TRBV20-1 and TRBJ2-1, with a weak D call TRBD2 (6 bases). Trimming pared 3 bases from V and 4 bases from J, leaving 19 bases between. The CDR3 is 16 residues long. CDR1 DFQATT and CDR2 SNEGSKA come from the germline V gene (reference sequence). CDR3: CSASPIKVADYNEQFF. CDR3 in DNA: TGCAGTGCTAGTCCCATAAAAGTAGCGGATTACAATGAGCAGTTCTTC.

The rearrangement links TRBV19 to TRBJ2-7; D may be TRBD2 (6 bases). The CDR3 sequence is 15 residues long. Germline V CDR1 and CDR2: LNHDA, SQIVND (reference sequence). V shed 3 bases and J shed 1 base, with 13 bases lying between them. CDR3 protein: CASSILDRGSYEQYF. CDR3 in DNA: TGTGCCAGTAGTATTTTAGATCGGGGGTCCTACGAGCAGTACTTC. Full variable domain (missing parts from reference TRBV19 and TRBJ2-7): DGGITQSPKYLFRKEGQNVTLSCEQNLNHDAMYWYRQDPGQGLRLIYYSQIVNDFQKGDIAEGYSVSREKKESFPLTVTSAQKNPTAFYLCASSILDRGSYEQYFGPGTRLTVT.

The V and J genes are TRBV16 and TRBJ1-1; D gene uncertain. The germline V gene encodes CDR1 KGHSY and CDR2 FQNENV. The CDR3 length is 13 residues. Between the trimmed V and J ends, which lost 4 bases and 0 bases, there was a span of 6 bases. The CDR3 sequence: CASSRLVNTEAFF. CDR3 nucleotide sequence: TGTGCCAGCAGCCGGCTGGTGAACACTGAAGCTTTCTTT.

This sequence joins TRBV5-1 and TRBJ2-3, with TRBD1 matching over 7 bases. Germline V gives CDR1 SGHRS, CDR2 YFSETQ. This CDR3 is built from 14 residues. J was trimmed by 3 bases and V by 4 bases; bases with no gene match: 5. The CDR3 coding sequence is TGCGCCAGCAGCCGATCGACAGGGACAGATACGCAGTATTTT. This translates into CASSRSTGTDTQYF.

The genes are TRBV4-3 and TRBJ2-7, with D perhaps TRBD1 (6 bases). CDR1 and CDR2 (germline): LGHNA, YSLEER. Trimming took off 4 bases at V and 6 bases at J, with 10 bases between the two ends. The CDR3 runs 12 residues. CDR3 DNA sequence: TGCGCCAGCAGCCCACAGGGACCCGAGCAGTACTTC. Protein sequence: CASSPQGPEQYF.

This rearrangement joins TRBV5-1 to TRBJ1-2; TRBD1 matches at 9 bases. The CDR3 loop spans 15 amino acids. Germline assignment: CDR1 SGHRS and CDR2 YFSETQ. Unmatched junction bases numbered 8, after V lost 0 bases and J lost 8 bases. The CDR3 loop reads CASSLAAGTGSGYTF. CDR3 in DNA: TGCGCCAGCAGCTTGGCCGCGGGGACAGGGAGCGGCTACACCTTC.

The chain joins TRBV7-9 to TRBJ2-6; maybe TRBD1 (5 bases). V lost 4 bases, J lost 2 bases, and 9 bases lay in between. The CDR3 runs 15 residues. Germline-derived CDR1 and CDR2 are SEHNR and FQNEAQ (reference sequence). CDR3 coding DNA: TGTGCCAGCAGCTCCCCACAGGCTGGGGCCAACGTCCTGACTTTC. Amino acid sequence: CASSSPQAGANVLTF.

The gene calls are TRBV18 and TRBJ1-6, with 8 bases matching TRBD1. V was clipped by 6 bases and J by 8 bases; unmatched bases: 9. Germline V gene sequence: CDR1 KGHSH, CDR2 LQKENI. The CDR3 is 15 residues long. CDR3 protein: CASSPTGVADSPLHF. The CDR3 DNA follows: TGTGCCAGCTCTCCGACAGGGGTCGCAGATTCACCCCTCCACTTT.

The gene calls are TRBV6-5 and TRBJ2-2; TRBD1 matches 7 bases. In germline, CDR1 is MNHEY, CDR2 SVGAGI. The junction had 2 bases not matched to a gene; V was cut back by 6 bases and J by 4 bases. The CDR3 is 13 amino acids. This CDR3 reads CASRAGGTGELFF. CDR3 DNA: TGTGCCAGCAGAGCAGGGGGCACCGGGGAGCTGTTTTTT.

The chain has TRBV11-2 and TRBJ1-6; 8 nucleotides agree with TRBD1. From germline, CDR1 is SGHAT and CDR2 FQNNGV. This CDR3 is 16 amino acids long. The ends lost 0 bases at V and 4 bases at J; junction bases unmatched: 2. CDR3 DNA: TGTGCCAGCAGCTTAGATCGGACAGGGTATAATTCACCCCTCCACTTT. Translated, it gives CASSLDRTGYNSPLHF. Variable domain in full (rest from reference TRBV11-2 and TRBJ1-6): EAGVAQSPRYKIIEKRQSVAFWCNPISGHATLYWYQQILGQGPKLLIQFQNNGVVDDSQLPKDRFSAERLKGVDSTLKIQPAKLEDSAVYLCASSLDRTGYNSPLHFGNGTRLTVT.

This rearrangement joins TRBV12-3 or TRBV12-4 to TRBJ2-5; no clear D. The V gene lost 4 bases and the J gene lost 1 base, with 7 bases spanning the gap. CDR3 length equals 13 residues. This CDR3 is CASSSPVQETQYF. CDR3 nucleotide sequence: TGTGCCAGCAGTTCCCCGGTCCAAGAGACCCAGTACTTC.

This clone has more than one count but fewer than ten. The chain uses TRBV5-1 and TRBJ2-7, with TRBD1 as a possible D gene (5 bases). Germline V CDR1 and CDR2: SGHRS, YFSETQ. The CDR3 is 12 amino acids. Trimming cost V 4 bases and J 2 bases, with 7 bases left between them. This chain's CDR3 is CASSQTAYEQYF. CDR3 nucleotides: TGCGCCAGCAGCCAGACAGCCTACGAGCAGTACTTC. Variable domain in full (rest from reference TRBV5-1 and TRBJ2-7): KAGVTQTPRYLIKTRGQQVTLSCSPISGHRSVSWYQQTPGQGLQFLFEYFSETQRNKGNFPGRFSGRQFSNSRSEMNVSTLELGDSALYLCASSQTAYEQYFGPGTRLTVT.

This chain links TRBV5-1 with TRBJ2-3; 8 bases align to TRBD2. The junction had 6 bases not matched to a gene; V was cut back by 5 bases and J by 1 base. The CDR3 length is 15 residues. Germline CDR1 SGHRS, CDR2 YFSETQ. CDR3: CASRKELAGTDTQYF. CDR3 DNA sequence: TGCGCCAGCAGGAAGGAACTAGCGGGCACAGATACGCAGTATTTT.

The J gene is TRBJ2-7, the V gene TRBV4-1, with 7 bases that match TRBD1. The CDR3 contains 15 residues. Germline V gives CDR1 MGHRA, CDR2 YSYEKL. V gave up 2 bases and J gave up 6 bases; unmatched junction bases: 10. CDR3 DNA sequence: TGCGCCAGCAGCCAAAGGGGGCCGCAGGGGAGCGAGCAGTACTTC. Translating it yields CASSQRGPQGSEQYF.

V is TRBV18 and J is TRBJ2-1; 9 nucleotides agree with TRBD1. This CDR3 spans 15 amino acids. Looked up from germline, CDR1 is KGHSH and CDR2 is LQKENI. V was clipped by 6 bases and J by 8 bases; unmatched bases: 11. CDR3 sequence: CASSRSGQGTDEQFF. The DNA for the CDR3 is TGTGCCAGCTCCCGATCGGGACAGGGAACGGATGAGCAGTTCTTC.